These 24 T cell receptor beta chains share one sample of origin, sequenced in a study of blood T cell repertoires in COVID-19. Generated by immunoSEQ multiplex PCR, the TCRdb table keeps only in-frame clones and is missing some. The sample lists about 140,000 clones, about 88% occurring once. The specimen was peripheral blood. Source of these receptors: a human donor with COVID-19, enrolled during active disease. The donor label of this sample is uncertain.

CDR3 sequence: CASRRGRGDGYTF. In nucleotides, the CDR3 is TGTGCCAGCAGACGCGGCAGGGGTGACGGCTACACCTTC. This chain joins TRBV6-5 and TRBJ1-2; weak D call: TRBD1 (6 bases). CDR1 and CDR2 from the germline V gene are MNHEY and SVGAGI. There are 13 residues in the CDR3. V was trimmed by 6 bases and J by 8 bases, leaving 16 bases between them.

The rearrangement links TRBV10-3 to TRBJ1-3, with D maybe TRBD1 (6 bases). The germline V and J ends were trimmed by 10 bases and 0 bases, with 16 bases remaining between them. The CDR3 is 15 amino acids. The V gene's germline CDR1 is ENHRY and CDR2 SYGVKD. The chain's CDR3 is CATGAQDSSGNTIYF. The DNA for the CDR3 is TGTGCCACAGGGGCACAGGATTCCTCTGGAAACACCATATATTTT.

This chain connects TRBV9 to TRBJ2-7; D is ambiguous. The V end was cut by 0 bases, the J end by 0 bases, with 7 bases between. The CDR3 length is 14 residues. Per germline, CDR1 SGDLS and CDR2 YYNGEE. Here the CDR3 DNA reads TGTGCCAGCAGCGTAGGGCAGTTCTCCTACGAGCAGTACTTC. Protein sequence: CASSVGQFSYEQYF.

This sequence joins TRBV5-1 and TRBJ1-2; the D gene is possibly TRBD1 (6 bases). The CDR3 spans 14 residues. The V gene's germline CDR1 is SGHRS and CDR2 YFSETQ. Trimming cost V 2 bases and J 3 bases, with 11 bases left between them. The CDR3 bases are TGCGCCAGCAGCTTAGGGGGAAGGGACTATGGCTACACCTTC. It encodes CASSLGGRDYGYTF.

The gene calls are TRBV2 and TRBJ1-1; TRBD1 matches at 8 bases. This CDR3 is 13 amino acids long. Germline V gene sequence: CDR1 SNHLY, CDR2 FYNNEI. V shed 6 bases, J shed 4 bases, and the junction held 4 bases outside the gene matches. The CDR3 nucleotides read TGTGCCAGCAGCAGGGGGCAGCTCACTGAAGCTTTCTTT. Protein product: CASSRGQLTEAFF.

The gene calls are TRBV19 and TRBJ2-7, with 10 bases aligning to TRBD1. The CDR3 covers 14 residues. The V gene end was trimmed by 5 bases and the J gene end by 4 bases; junction bases not matched to a gene: 5. Germline V gene lookup returns CDR1 LNHDA and CDR2 SQIVND (reference sequence). CDR3 sequence: CASSFGQGGYEQYF. Here the CDR3 DNA reads TGTGCCAGTAGTTTCGGACAGGGGGGGTACGAGCAGTACTTC.

The CDR3 loop is CASSQDMAGYEQYF. The CDR3 region has the DNA TGTGCCAGCAGCCAAGATATGGCGGGATACGAGCAGTACTTC. The chain combines TRBV3-1 (or the pseudogene TRBV3-2) with TRBJ2-7; weak D call: TRBD2 (6 bases). Between the trimmed V and J ends, which lost 0 bases and 4 bases, there was a span of 10 bases. In germline, CDR1 is LGHDT, CDR2 YNNKEL (reference sequence). This CDR3 contains 14 residues.

The chain has TRBV5-1 and TRBJ1-2; D not resolved. Germline V gives CDR1 SGHRS, CDR2 YFSETQ. The V and J ends lost 0 bases and 4 bases respectively, with 10 bases between them. This CDR3 spans 14 amino acids. The CDR3 nucleotides read TGCGCCAGCAGCTTGGTTCCTCCGGTCTATGGCTACACCTTC. Translated: CASSLVPPVYGYTF.

This chain joins TRBV5-4 and TRBJ1-1, with D perhaps TRBD1 (5 bases). Between the trimmed V and J ends, which lost 1 base and 4 bases, there was a span of 14 bases. CDR1 is SGHNT, CDR2 YYREEE, per germline (reference sequence). The CDR3 length is 15 residues. The CDR3 region has the DNA TGTGCCAGCAGCTTGTACTTAGGGGTCGGCACTGAAGCTTTCTTT. Amino acid sequence: CASSLYLGVGTEAFF.

In the case of this clone: One end of the junction varies from germline; a read error may be responsible. The rearrangement joins TRBV13 to TRBJ1-1; D is perhaps TRBD1 (5 bases). Germline CDR1 PRHDT, CDR2 FYEKMQ (reference sequence). There are 15 residues in the CDR3. The CDR3, as DNA: TGCCCCCGCCGCTCCGGGGCCCCGGGGGGGACTGAAGCTTTCTTT. It yields the protein CPRRSGAPGGTEAFF.

The chain employs TRBV9 and TRBJ1-2, with D unresolved. Germline assignment: CDR1 SGDLS and CDR2 YYNGEE. Trimming left V 7 bases short and J 2 bases short, with 6 bases between. This CDR3 is built from 11 residues. The CDR3 coding sequence is TGTGCCAGCGCCGGGAACTATGGCTACACCTTC. Residues: CASAGNYGYTF.

The chain links TRBV6-6 to TRBJ1-2; no firm D call. CDR1 is MNHNY and CDR2 is SVGAGI in the germline V gene (reference sequence). The ends were cut back, 10 bases at V and 0 bases at J, with 9 bases in the middle. The CDR3 is 12 amino acids. The CDR3 region is CAIYSPNYGYTF. For the CDR3, the DNA is TGTGCCATTTACAGTCCTAACTATGGCTACACCTTC.

The chain joins TRBV19 to TRBJ1-1; a possible D gene is TRBD1 (5 bases). The germline CDR1 and CDR2 sequences are LNHDA and SQIVND (reference sequence). This CDR3 has 14 residues. The V end was cut by 3 bases, the J end by 0 bases, with 8 bases between. CDR3 bases: TGTGCCAGTAGTATTACAGGTCTGAACACTGAAGCTTTCTTT. It encodes CASSITGLNTEAFF.

This clone came up once. The rearrangement links TRBV10-1 to TRBJ2-3; the D gene is possibly TRBD2 (6 bases). Germline-derived CDR1 and CDR2 are WNHNN and SYGVQD (reference sequence). The germline V and J ends were trimmed by 6 bases and 11 bases, with 18 bases remaining between them. The CDR3 runs to 13 residues. CDR3 protein: CASSPLGGREQYF. Here the CDR3 DNA reads TGCGCCAGCAGCCCCCTGGGGGGTCGTGAGCAGTATTTT.

The gene calls are TRBV24-1 and TRBJ2-7; 8 nucleotides line up with TRBD1. Germline lookup yields CDR1 KGHDR and CDR2 SFDVKD. Trimming took 3 bases from V and 6 from J; bases not matched to a gene: 9. The length of the CDR3 is 15 residues. Written as DNA, the CDR3 is TGTGCCACCAGTGATCCCCCCGGGACAGGTTCCGAGCAGTACTTC. Translated: CATSDPPGTGSEQYF.

The chain has TRBV12-3 or TRBV12-4 and TRBJ1-1, with a tentative D call TRBD1 (6 bases). This CDR3 contains 12 residues. The V end lost 5 bases, the J end lost 3 bases, and 7 bases lay between the germline ends. In DNA form, the CDR3 reads TGTGCCAGCAGTCGGACAGACACTGAAGCTTTCTTT. Its translation is CASSRTDTEAFF.

The rearrangement joins TRBV21-1 to TRBJ1-5; TRBD1 reflects the table's D call only, with no check against the DNA. TRBV21-1 is tagged as a pseudogene. CDR3 length: 15 residues. The CDR3 sequence is CASSRDRVWYQPQHF. The CDR3 bases are TGTGCCAGCAGCAGAGACAGGGTTTGGTATCAGCCCCAGCATTTT.

J is TRBJ2-7 and V is TRBV18; TRBD1 matches 10 bases. Looked up from germline, CDR1 is KGHSH and CDR2 is LQKENI. The V gene end was trimmed by 5 bases and the J gene end by 2 bases; junction bases not matched to a gene: 6. The CDR3 is 15 residues long. Here the CDR3 reads CASSRTGGVPYEQYF. The CDR3 DNA is TGTGCCAGCTCAAGGACAGGGGGAGTCCCCTACGAGCAGTACTTC.

This chain joins TRBV7-2 and TRBJ1-3, with unresolved D. CDR1 is SGHTA and CDR2 is FQGNSA in the germline V gene. CDR3 length equals 12 residues. V was clipped by 5 bases and J by 5 bases, with 7 bases between them. CDR3 nucleotides: TGTGCCAGCAGCCCGAACAGAAACACCATATATTTT. Encoded protein: CASSPNRNTIYF. Full variable domain (rest looked up from reference TRBV7-2 and TRBJ1-3): GAGVSQSPSNKVTEKGKDVELRCDPISGHTALYWYRQSLGQGLEFLIYFQGNSAPDKSGLPSDRFSAERTGGSVSTLTIQRTQQEDSAVYLCASSPNRNTIYFGEGSWLTVV.

The rearrangement links TRBV5-4 to TRBJ1-1; D is perhaps TRBD1 (5 bases). Germline V gene lookup returns CDR1 SGHNT and CDR2 YYREEE (reference sequence). CDR3 length: 13 amino acids. The V end lost 5 bases, the J end lost 4 bases, and 12 bases lay between the germline ends. The CDR3 loop reads CASSRDQGTEAFF. The CDR3 bases are TGTGCCAGCAGTCGTGATCAGGGCACTGAAGCTTTCTTT.

V is TRBV11-2 and J is TRBJ1-6; D remains ambiguous. This CDR3 is 14 amino acids long. Germline assignment: CDR1 SGHAT and CDR2 FQNNGV. Trimming took off 5 bases at V and 4 bases at J, with 9 bases between the two ends. The CDR3 region has the DNA TGTGCCAGCAGCCAAGCGCTTTATAATTCACCCCTCCACTTT. Translation: CASSQALYNSPLHF.

The rearrangement joins TRBV6-1 to TRBJ1-1; D remains ambiguous. The CDR3 spans 16 residues. The germline CDR1 and CDR2 sequences are MNHNS and SASEGT. The germline V and J ends were trimmed by 2 bases and 3 bases, with 16 bases remaining between them. The CDR3 spells CASSERMQVGYTEAFF. CDR3 in DNA: TGTGCCAGCAGTGAAAGAATGCAGGTGGGTTACACTGAAGCTTTCTTT.

J is TRBJ2-3 and V is TRBV5-6, with 8 bases that match TRBD2. CDR3 length: 15 residues. The junction had 9 bases not matched to a gene; V was cut back by 4 bases and J by 5 bases. Germline V gene lookup returns CDR1 SGHDT and CDR2 YYEEEE. The CDR3 DNA reads TGTGCCAGCAGCCGGGGGGGGCCCCCCGAAGATACGCAGTATTTT. It yields the protein CASSRGGPPEDTQYF.

The chain links TRBV5-4 to TRBJ2-3; D may be TRBD2 (5 bases). The CDR3 is made up of 13 amino acids. Germline assignment: CDR1 SGHNT and CDR2 YYREEE (reference sequence). Deletions cut 0 bases from V and 6 bases from J, with 8 bases between. The CDR3 DNA follows: TGTGCCAGCAGCTTGGAACAGCGGGATACGCAGTATTTT. Amino acids: CASSLEQRDTQYF.